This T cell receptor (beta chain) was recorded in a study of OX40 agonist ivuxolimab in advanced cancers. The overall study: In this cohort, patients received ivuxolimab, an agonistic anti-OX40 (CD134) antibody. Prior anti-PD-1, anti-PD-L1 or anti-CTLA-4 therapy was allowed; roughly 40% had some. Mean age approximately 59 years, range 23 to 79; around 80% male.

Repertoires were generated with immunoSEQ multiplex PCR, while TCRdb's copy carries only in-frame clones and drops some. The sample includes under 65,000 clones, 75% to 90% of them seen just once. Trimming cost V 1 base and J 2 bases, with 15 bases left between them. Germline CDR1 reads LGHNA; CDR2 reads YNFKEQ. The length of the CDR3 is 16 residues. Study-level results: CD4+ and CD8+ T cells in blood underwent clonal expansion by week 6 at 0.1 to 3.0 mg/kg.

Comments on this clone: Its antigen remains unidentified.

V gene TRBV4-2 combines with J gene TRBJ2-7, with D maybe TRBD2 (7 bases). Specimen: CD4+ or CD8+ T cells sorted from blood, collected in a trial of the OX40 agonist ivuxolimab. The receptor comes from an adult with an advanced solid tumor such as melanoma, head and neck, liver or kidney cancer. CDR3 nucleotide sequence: TGTGCCAGCAGCCAAGTATTCAGCGGGGACACCTACGAGCAGTACTTC. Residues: CASSQVFSGDTYEQYF.